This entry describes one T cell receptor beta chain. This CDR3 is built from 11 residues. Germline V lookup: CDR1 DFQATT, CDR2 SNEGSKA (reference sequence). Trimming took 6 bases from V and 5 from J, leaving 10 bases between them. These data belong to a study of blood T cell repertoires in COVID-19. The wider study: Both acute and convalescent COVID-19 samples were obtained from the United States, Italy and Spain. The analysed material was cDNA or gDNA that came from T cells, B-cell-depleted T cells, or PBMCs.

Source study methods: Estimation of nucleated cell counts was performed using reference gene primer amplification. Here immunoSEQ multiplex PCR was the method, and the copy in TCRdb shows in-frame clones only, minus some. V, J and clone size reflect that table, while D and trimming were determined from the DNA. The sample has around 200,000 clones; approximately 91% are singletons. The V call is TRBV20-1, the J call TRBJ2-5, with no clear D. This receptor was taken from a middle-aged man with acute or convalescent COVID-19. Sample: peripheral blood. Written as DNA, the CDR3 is TGCAGTGCCGACTCATGGGAGACCCAGTACTTC. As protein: CSADSWETQYF.